Presented here are 30 T cell receptor beta chains from one specimen sequenced in a study of OX40 agonist ivuxolimab in advanced cancers. Generated by immunoSEQ multiplex PCR, the TCRdb table keeps only in-frame clones and is missing some. The profile shows some 20,000 clones, around 72% of them singletons. Sequenced here: CD4+ or CD8+ T cells sorted from blood, sampled in a trial of the OX40 agonist ivuxolimab. The receptors here all came from an adult with an advanced solid tumor such as melanoma, head and neck, liver or kidney cancer.

The J gene is TRBJ2-1, the V gene TRBV7-9, with D hard to call. The ends were cut back, 1 base at V and 8 bases at J, with 12 bases in the middle. This CDR3 region has 14 residues. The germline gives CDR1 SEHNR, CDR2 FQNEAQ (reference sequence). The CDR3 DNA follows: TGTGCCAGCAGCTTAGACAATTTCCCCGATGAGCAGTTCTTC. Translated: CASSLDNFPDEQFF.

J is TRBJ2-3 and V is TRBV4-2; tentative D call: TRBD2 (6 bases). Germline CDR1 LGHNA, CDR2 YNFKEQ. The CDR3 loop spans 16 amino acids. V shed 1 base and J shed 0 bases, with 11 bases lying between them. The CDR3 loop reads CASSQASAGSTDTQYF. CDR3 DNA: TGTGCCAGCAGCCAAGCTTCTGCGGGGAGCACAGATACGCAGTATTTT.

V gene TRBV4-1 combines with J gene TRBJ2-5, with D maybe TRBD2 (5 bases). The CDR3 consists of 16 residues. CDR1 and CDR2 from the germline V gene are MGHRA and YSYEKL. Trimming took 1 base from V and 4 from J, leaving 16 bases between them. The CDR3 DNA follows: TGCGCCAGCAGCCAAGCCCGCGGGCCCCTTGGAGAGACCCAGTACTTC. It yields the protein CASSQARGPLGETQYF.

The chain employs TRBV2 and TRBJ2-1; the D call may be TRBD1 or TRBD2 (7 bases each). Germline CDR1 reads SNHLY; CDR2 reads FYNNEI. CDR3 size: 13 residues. Trimming shortened V by 6 bases and J by 8 bases, and 14 bases separated the two germline ends. CDR3 in DNA: TGTGCCAGCAGGACAGGGACTACTGATGAGCAGTTCTTC. This gives the protein CASRTGTTDEQFF.

A remark on this clone: At one end, the junction sequence differs from germline, possibly due to a read error. This rearrangement joins TRBV7-6 to TRBJ2-5; 10 bases fit TRBD2. The CDR3 contains 15 residues. Germline V gene sequence: CDR1 SGHVS, CDR2 FNYEAQ. As DNA, the CDR3 is TGTGCCAGCAGCTTAGTACTAGCGGGACAAGGGACCCAGTACTTC. Amino acids: CASSLVLAGQGTQYF.

This clone qualifies as medium-sized (0.01 to 0.1%). The V call is TRBV28, the J call TRBJ2-1; 10 bases match TRBD1. The CDR3 runs to 16 residues. The V and J ends lost 6 bases and 7 bases, in that order; junction bases with no gene match: 12. Looked up from germline, CDR1 is MDHEN and CDR2 is SYDVKM. The CDR3 region has the DNA TGTGCCAGCAGGAGTCGCCGGACAGGGGGAAAGAATGAGCAGTTCTTC. Protein product: CASRSRRTGGKNEQFF.

J is TRBJ1-5 and V is TRBV28; 7 bases align to TRBD1. J was trimmed by 4 bases and V by 7 bases; bases with no gene match: 7. The CDR3 sequence is 14 residues long. Per the germline V gene, CDR1 is MDHEN and CDR2 is SYDVKM. CDR3: CASTEQGVNQPQHF. CDR3 DNA: TGTGCCAGCACCGAGCAGGGGGTTAATCAGCCCCAGCATTTT.

This clone was picked up one time. V usage is TRBV7-5 and J usage is TRBJ2-7. TRBV7-5 is listed as a pseudogene. The CDR3 extends over 17 amino acids. The CDR3 DNA reads TGTGCCAGAAGCCTGGGACCGTCCAACGGGTTTTCCTACGAGCAGTACTTC. This gives the protein CARSLGPSNGFSYEQYF.

This clone was counted a few times. The chain joins TRBV9 to TRBJ2-7; either TRBD1 or TRBD2 may fit D (6 bases each). Looked up from germline, CDR1 is SGDLS and CDR2 is YYNGEE. V shed 3 bases and J shed 1 base, with 11 bases lying between them. This CDR3 has 14 residues. CDR3 bases: TGTGCCAGCAGCGCTGGGGGGCAATCCTACGAGCAGTACTTC. It translates to CASSAGGQSYEQYF.

The rearrangement links TRBV27 to TRBJ2-1, with no clear D. The CDR3 is 17 residues long. Looked up from germline, CDR1 is MNHEY and CDR2 is SMNVEV (reference sequence). Between the trimmed V and J ends, which lost 5 bases and 5 bases, there was a span of 22 bases. The CDR3 DNA follows: TGTGCCAGCAGTCCCTACCCTACAGTTGGAGCCCACAATGAGCAGTTCTTC. It is translated as CASSPYPTVGAHNEQFF.

There are a few counts of this clone. The J gene is TRBJ2-7, the V gene TRBV7-9, with D unresolved. Germline lookup yields CDR1 SEHNR and CDR2 FQNEAQ (reference sequence). Trimming stripped 5 bases from V and 3 bases from J, with 5 bases between. The CDR3 extends over 11 amino acids. In DNA, the CDR3 is TGTGCCAGCAGCCCCCTCTACGAGCAGTACTTC. It translates to CASSPLYEQYF.

The chain joins TRBV19 to TRBJ2-1; the match to TRBD2 covers 9 bases. The CDR3 spans 15 residues. V was pared by 3 bases and J by 6 bases, with 6 bases of the junction left unmatched. In germline, CDR1 is LNHDA, CDR2 SQIVND (reference sequence). The DNA of the CDR3 is TGTGCCAGTAGTATTGCGGGGGGGCTTTCCAATGAGCAGTTCTTC. It codes for CASSIAGGLSNEQFF.

J is TRBJ1-2 and V is TRBV29-1; D is ambiguous. The CDR3 has 15 amino acids. CDR1 and CDR2 from the germline V gene are SQVTM and ANQGSEA. V was pared by 5 bases and J by 8 bases, with 24 bases between. This chain's CDR3 is CSVILPGTSQRGYTF. DNA for the CDR3: TGCAGCGTTATTCTGCCGGGAACCAGCCAACGGGGCTACACCTTC.

The chain is built from TRBV28 and TRBJ2-1; 12 bases map to TRBD2. The germline CDR1 and CDR2 sequences are MDHEN and SYDVKM. After removal of 7 bases from V and 9 bases from J, the junction contained 10 bases not matched to a gene. The CDR3 spans 15 residues. The CDR3 DNA reads as TGTGCCAGCACCCCGCCTAGCGGGGGGGCCACTGAGCAGTTCTTC. This codes for CASTPPSGGATEQFF. Full variable domain (missing parts from reference TRBV28 and TRBJ2-1): DVKVTQSSRYLVKRTGEKVFLECVQDMDHENMFWYRQDPGLGLRLIYFSYDVKMKEKGDIPEGYSVSREKKERFSLILESASTNQTSMYLCASTPPSGGATEQFFGPGTRLTVL.

The CDR3 region has the DNA TGTGCCAGCAGCGGACAGCTTAGCAATCAGCCCCAGCATTTT. Protein sequence: CASSGQLSNQPQHF. This chain connects TRBV28 to TRBJ1-5, with D maybe TRBD1 (6 bases). V gave up 6 bases and J gave up 0 bases, with 9 bases separating them. CDR1 is MDHEN, CDR2 SYDVKM, per germline. The CDR3 covers 14 residues.

The rearrangement uses TRBV7-9 and TRBJ2-3, with 10 bases fitting TRBD1. Trimming at V came to 5 bases and at J to 3 bases, leaving 8 bases not matched to a gene. This CDR3 contains 16 residues. Germline CDR1 reads SEHNR; CDR2 reads FQNEAQ (reference sequence). This CDR3 reads CASSGAGTGVTDTQYF. The CDR3 nucleotides read TGTGCCAGCAGCGGCGCCGGGACAGGGGTAACAGATACGCAGTATTTT.

This chain links TRBV5-6 with TRBJ1-1; D is unclear. Between the trimmed V and J ends, which lost 1 base and 5 bases, there was a span of 6 bases. Germline V gene lookup returns CDR1 SGHDT and CDR2 YYEEEE. The CDR3 sequence is 12 residues long. The CDR3, as DNA: TGTGCCAGCAGCTTGTCACGGACTGAAGCTTTCTTT. This sequence encodes CASSLSRTEAFF. Variable domain in full (rest from reference TRBV5-6 and TRBJ1-1): DAGVTQSPTHLIKTRGQQVTLRCSPKSGHDTVSWYQQALGQGPQFIFQYYEEEERQRGNFPDRFSGHQFPNYSSELNVNALLLGDSALYLCASSLSRTEAFFGQGTRLTVV.

This chain uses TRBV5-4 with TRBJ2-7; D call uncertain. V lost 4 bases, J lost 2 bases, and 10 bases lay in between. CDR3 length: 13 residues. Germline V gene lookup returns CDR1 SGHNT and CDR2 YYREEE (reference sequence). In DNA form, the CDR3 reads TGTGCCAGCAGCCCCGGACGGACCTACGAGCAGTACTTC. Translation: CASSPGRTYEQYF. Based on the CDR3 plus reference TRBV5-4 and TRBJ2-7, the full variable domain is ETGVTQSPTHLIKTRGQQVTLRCSSQSGHNTVSWYQQALGQGPQFIFQYYREEENGRGNFPPRFSGLQFPNYSSELNVNALELDDSALYLCASSPGRTYEQYFGPGTRLTVT.

This clone was seen a few times. The gene calls are TRBV7-9 and TRBJ2-3; no firm D call. From germline, CDR1 is SEHNR and CDR2 FQNEAQ (reference sequence). This CDR3 is 14 amino acids long. V was shortened by 3 bases and J by 1 base, with 8 bases between the two germline ends. CDR3 DNA sequence: TGTGCCAGCAGCTTGGAGTTCGGCACAGATACGCAGTATTTT. Amino acid sequence: CASSLEFGTDTQYF.

This clone has more than one count but fewer than ten. The chain joins TRBV25-1 to TRBJ1-4, with 7 bases fitting TRBD1. The CDR3 extends over 14 amino acids. Germline CDR1 and CDR2: MGHDK and SYGVNS. V lost 6 bases, J lost 8 bases, and 9 bases stayed unmatched. The CDR3 nucleotides are TGTGCCAGCAGGGAAGGGGGCCTTCGCGAAAAACTGTTTTTT. This gives the protein CASREGGLREKLFF.

This rearrangement joins TRBV6-5 to TRBJ2-5; D is uncertain. Germline lookup yields CDR1 MNHEY and CDR2 SVGAGI. This CDR3 has 13 amino acids. V was clipped by 10 bases and J by 3 bases, with 15 bases between them. CDR3 sequence (DNA): TGTGCCACCACAAGTCAGGTCAAAGAGACCCAGTACTTC. It translates to CATTSQVKETQYF.

The rearrangement joins TRBV5-4 to TRBJ2-1, with TRBD2 matching over 10 bases. CDR1 is SGHNT and CDR2 is YYREEE in the germline V gene (reference sequence). The V gene end was trimmed by 5 bases and the J gene end by 8 bases; junction bases not matched to a gene: 16. CDR3 size: 17 residues. This chain's CDR3 is CASSKLTSGGALYEQFF. CDR3 DNA sequence: TGTGCCAGCAGTAAACTTACGAGCGGGGGGGCCCTCTATGAGCAGTTCTTC.

Within the sample, this clone is large. This chain uses TRBV7-6 with TRBJ1-2; tentatively, D is TRBD1 (5 bases). Trimming cost V 5 bases and J 8 bases, with 18 bases left between them. This CDR3 is built from 14 residues. CDR1 SGHVS and CDR2 FNYEAQ come from the germline V gene. Here the CDR3 reads CASSPIDRVRGYTF. The DNA for the CDR3 is TGTGCCAGCAGCCCAATCGACAGAGTCCGAGGCTACACCTTC.

This chain uses TRBV6-5 with TRBJ1-1; 9 nucleotides match TRBD1. Germline lookup yields CDR1 MNHEY and CDR2 SVGAGI. V shed 7 bases and J 5 bases; nucleotides not matched to a gene: 8. CDR3 length equals 14 residues. Written as DNA, the CDR3 is TGTGCCAGCACTTGGACAGGGGAGGGTACTGAAGCTTTCTTT. Its translation is CASTWTGEGTEAFF.

This chain joins TRBV27 and TRBJ1-1; TRBD1 aligns across 8 bases. CDR3 length equals 13 residues. Per germline, CDR1 MNHEY and CDR2 SMNVEV (reference sequence). V trimming: 6 bases; J trimming: 4 bases; junction bases outside the gene matches: 4. Here the CDR3 DNA reads TGTGCCAGCAGAACCGGACAGGGCACTGAAGCTTTCTTT. Its protein product is CASRTGQGTEAFF.

The chain carries TRBV28 and TRBJ2-1; 10 positions agree with TRBD1. This CDR3 contains 15 residues. Unmatched junction bases numbered 3, after V lost 3 bases and J lost 4 bases. Germline assignment: CDR1 MDHEN and CDR2 SYDVKM. The CDR3 region is CASSLTGGAYNEQFF. The CDR3 region has the DNA TGTGCCAGCAGTTTGACAGGGGGCGCTTACAATGAGCAGTTCTTC.

This rearrangement joins TRBV7-3 to TRBJ2-3; 7 bases are a match to TRBD1. J was trimmed by 1 base and V by 5 bases; bases with no gene match: 3. This CDR3 has 14 residues. Germline V gene lookup returns CDR1 SGHTA and CDR2 FQGTGA. DNA for the CDR3: TGTGCCAGCAGCCACGGACAGGGCACAGATACGCAGTATTTT. Its translation is CASSHGQGTDTQYF.

This clone was detected once. The chain carries TRBV15 and TRBJ1-1, with a tentative D call TRBD1 (5 bases). Trimming pared 0 bases from V and 0 bases from J, leaving 14 bases between. CDR3 length: 17 residues. Germline V gene data show CDR1 as LNHNV and CDR2 as YYDKDF (reference sequence). The CDR3 loop reads CATSRDGRGLLNTEAFF. In DNA, the CDR3 is TGTGCCACCAGCAGAGATGGTCGGGGCCTATTGAACACTGAAGCTTTCTTT. The full variable domain, rest sourced from reference TRBV15 and TRBJ1-1, is DAMVIQNPRYQVTQFGKPVTLSCSQTLNHNVMYWYQQKSSQAPKLLFHYYDKDFNNEADTPDNFQSRRPNTSFCFLDIRSPGLGDTAMYLCATSRDGRGLLNTEAFFGQGTRLTVV.

The V and J genes are TRBV21-1 and TRBJ2-1. TRBV21-1 corresponds to a pseudogene. The CDR3 spans 16 residues. The DNA of the CDR3 is TGTGCCAGCAGCAAAGGGTTGGGGAGGGGGCTGGTCGAGCAGTTCTTC. Translating it yields CASSKGLGRGLVEQFF.

This clone occurred a few times. This rearrangement joins TRBV4-2 to TRBJ2-2; D is perhaps TRBD2 (6 bases). The CDR3 runs to 17 residues. Trimming left V 5 bases short and J 3 bases short, with 19 bases between. In germline, CDR1 is LGHNA, CDR2 YNFKEQ. Here the CDR3 reads CASSYRPLGGDTGELFF. The CDR3 DNA reads as TGTGCCAGCAGCTATCGGCCATTGGGCGGGGACACCGGGGAGCTGTTTTTT.